The source of this T cell receptor beta chain is a study of T cells in Graves' hyperthyroidism and ophthalmopathy. For the study at large: At the time of initial diagnosis and before any treatment, peripheral blood was collected. The study's findings and limits: Using 13 V-J features, a model discriminated ophthalmopathy from stable hyperthyroidism.

On this clonotype itself: Antigen: not known.

Germline V gene lookup returns CDR1 DFQATT and CDR2 SNEGSKA (reference sequence). The CDR3 length is 14 residues. Trimming took 6 bases from V and 4 from J; bases not matched to a gene: 10. What was amplified from RNA transcripts were TCR beta CDR3 regions. HTBI primers were used for first-round RT-PCR of the TCR CDR3. From the multiplex PCR reads, TCRdb called clonotypes with MiXCR, one entry per CDR3 protein. This table has around 760,000 distinct CDR3 sequences, just over 35% appearing once. The sequenced material came from blood. This rearrangement joins TRBV20-1 to TRBJ1-2; TRBD1 matches at 8 bases. This sequence originates from a woman in her thirties or forties with Graves' hyperthyroidism. This chain's CDR3 is CSAPSDRATYGYTF. The CDR3 bases are TGCAGTGCCCCGTCGGACAGGGCTACCTATGGCTACACCTTC.